The 24 T cell receptor beta chains below all came from one sample that was sequenced in a study of shared clonotypes between healthy human individuals. Generated by immunoSEQ multiplex PCR, the TCRdb table keeps only in-frame clones and is missing some. The sample comprises approximately 350,000 clones, roughly 96% of which are singletons, and 0.32% rests with the top ten. Sample: memory CD8+ T cells sorted from blood. Subset: CD45RO+ cells pooled with CCR7-negative TemRA cells. The receptors originated from a man aged 25-45 years in good health.

About this clone itself: Other DNA sequences in this sample translate to the same CDR3. The chain recombines TRBV5-1 with TRBJ2-5, with D possibly matching TRBD1 (6 bases). V was pared by 0 bases and J by 2 bases, with 8 bases between. CDR1 is SGHRS, CDR2 YFSETQ, per germline. CDR3 length: 14 amino acids. As DNA, the CDR3 is TGCGCCAGCAGCTTGGGACAGGTGCAAGAGACCCAGTACTTC. Encoded protein: CASSLGQVQETQYF. Full variable domain (rest looked up from reference TRBV5-1 and TRBJ2-5): KAGVTQTPRYLIKTRGQQVTLSCSPISGHRSVSWYQQTPGQGLQFLFEYFSETQRNKGNFPGRFSGRQFSNSRSEMNVSTLELGDSALYLCASSLGQVQETQYFGPGTRLLVL.

The J gene is TRBJ2-7, the V gene TRBV6-5, with a possible D match to TRBD2 (6 bases). The V gene's germline CDR1 is MNHEY and CDR2 SVGAGI. The CDR3 spans 16 residues. The V and J ends lost 4 bases and 0 bases respectively, with 16 bases between them. The CDR3 here is CASSSYPGRGSYEQYF. CDR3 nucleotide sequence: TGTGCCAGCAGTTCCTACCCCGGGCGGGGCTCCTACGAGCAGTACTTC.

The CDR3 DNA follows: TGCGCCAGCAGCTTGCCGGGACTAGCGGGAGCTCCCTCCTACAATGAGCAGTTCTTC. Its translation is CASSLPGLAGAPSYNEQFF. J is TRBJ2-1 and V is TRBV5-1; 14 bases are shared with TRBD2. V lost 1 base to trimming and J lost 0 bases; unmatched junction nucleotides: 6. Germline lookup yields CDR1 SGHRS and CDR2 YFSETQ. The CDR3 is 19 residues long.

This rearrangement joins TRBV7-9 to TRBJ2-3; D is possibly TRBD2 (6 bases). CDR3 length equals 15 residues. CDR1 and CDR2 from the germline V gene are SEHNR and FQNEAQ (reference sequence). Trimming removed 6 bases at V and 0 bases at J, with 13 bases between. CDR3 nucleotides: TGTGCCAGCAGTCATTTGGAGGGAAGCACAGATACGCAGTATTTT. This sequence encodes CASSHLEGSTDTQYF. Combining the CDR3 with reference TRBV7-9 and TRBJ2-3 gives the whole variable domain DTGVSQNPRHKITKRGQNVTFRCDPISEHNRLYWYRQTLGQGPEFLTYFQNEAQLEKSRLLSDRFSAERPKGSFSTLEIQRTEQGDSAMYLCASSHLEGSTDTQYFGPGTRLTVL.

The chain combines TRBV7-3 with TRBJ2-2; D is undetermined. The germline gives CDR1 SGHTA, CDR2 FQGTGA. V was shortened by 0 bases and J by 8 bases, with 4 bases between the two germline ends. This CDR3 spans 12 amino acids. The CDR3 DNA follows: TGTGCCAGCAGCTTAACGTCTGGGGAGCTGTTTTTT. Its translation is CASSLTSGELFF.

The chain links TRBV7-2 to TRBJ1-2; TRBD1 matches 8 bases. The germline gives CDR1 SGHTA, CDR2 FQGNSA. The CDR3 has 15 amino acids. J was trimmed by 4 bases and V by 5 bases; bases with no gene match: 9. This CDR3 reads CASSRGGTGPYGYTF. CDR3 coding DNA: TGTGCCAGCAGCCGAGGGGGGACAGGCCCCTATGGCTACACCTTC.

The chain has TRBV7-8 and TRBJ2-1; 7 nucleotides match TRBD2. V lost 2 bases and J lost 4; bases outside the gene matches: 17. The CDR3 totals 19 residues. Germline CDR1 reads SGHVS; CDR2 reads FQNEAQ. CDR3 sequence: CASSLSPLSGGRRYNEQFF. The CDR3 DNA follows: TGTGCCAGCAGCTTATCCCCACTCTCCGGCGGGAGAAGGTACAATGAGCAGTTCTTC.

The chain links TRBV14 to TRBJ2-3; D remains unclear. Germline values: CDR1 SGHDN, CDR2 FVKESK. The CDR3 runs to 15 residues. V was shortened by 5 bases and J by 5 bases, with 17 bases between the two germline ends. The DNA of the CDR3 is TGTGCCAGCAGCTTAAGGGTCGGGTCTGGAGATACGCAGTATTTT. Its protein product is CASSLRVGSGDTQYF.

This sequence joins TRBV28 and TRBJ2-5, with 8 bases matching TRBD2. The CDR3 is 15 residues long. With 3 bases clipped from V and 5 bases from J, the junction kept 8 bases outside the gene matches. Looked up from germline, CDR1 is MDHEN and CDR2 is SYDVKM. CDR3 in amino acids: CASSFYQGGRETQYF. The CDR3 region has the DNA TGTGCCAGCAGTTTCTACCAGGGCGGGAGGGAGACCCAGTACTTC.

The J gene is TRBJ2-7, the V gene TRBV5-6, with a tentative D call TRBD1 (6 bases). CDR1 and CDR2 from the germline V gene are SGHDT and YYEEEE. The CDR3 sequence is 17 residues long. Trimming shortened V by 3 bases and J by 2 bases, and 21 bases separated the two germline ends. The DNA of the CDR3 is TGTGCCAGCAGCTCGGCGGGTCGCTGGACAGTCCCCTACGAGCAGTACTTC. Encoded protein: CASSSAGRWTVPYEQYF.

To note about this clone: The sample holds other DNA sequences that translate to the same CDR3. The chain carries TRBV28 and TRBJ2-7; D is uncertain. This CDR3 comprises 12 residues. V lost 2 bases, J lost 4 bases, and 6 bases lay in between. Looked up from germline, CDR1 is MDHEN and CDR2 is SYDVKM. CDR3 coding DNA: TGTGCCAGCAGTTTACGTGGTTACGAGCAGTACTTC. Protein product: CASSLRGYEQYF.

The CDR3 loop reads CASSVLDTGELFF. CDR3 DNA: TGTGCCAGCAGCGTACTAGACACCGGGGAGCTGTTTTTT. This sequence joins TRBV9 and TRBJ2-2; no firm D call. The germline V gene has CDR1 SGDLS and CDR2 YYNGEE. This CDR3 is built from 13 residues. The V gene lost 1 base and the J gene lost 3 bases, with 4 bases spanning the gap.

For the CDR3, the DNA is TGTGCCGGGACTAGCGGCTTATACGAGCAGTACTTC. It yields the protein CAGTSGLYEQYF. This chain uses TRBV30 with TRBJ2-7; 11 bases align to TRBD2. Germline CDR1 is GTSNPN and CDR2 is SVGIG (reference sequence). The CDR3 sequence is 12 residues long. Unmatched junction bases numbered 4, after V lost 8 bases and J lost 4 bases.

The chain couples TRBV6-1 to TRBJ1-1, with 7 bases aligning to TRBD1. Germline trimming cut 10 bases from V and 5 bases from J; bases unmatched to any gene: 10. The CDR3 runs 13 residues. Germline V lookup: CDR1 MNHNS, CDR2 SASEGT. Here the CDR3 reads CAIQGGGRTEAFF. The CDR3 DNA reads TGTGCCATCCAGGGGGGGGGTCGGACTGAAGCTTTCTTT.

V usage is TRBV27 and J usage is TRBJ1-2; the match to TRBD1 covers 8 bases. V lost 5 bases to trimming and J lost 5 bases; unmatched junction nucleotides: 10. Looked up from germline, CDR1 is MNHEY and CDR2 is SMNVEV (reference sequence). The CDR3 has 15 residues. The CDR3 is CASSLKVTGEYGYTF. CDR3 DNA sequence: TGTGCCAGCAGTCTAAAAGTGACAGGGGAGTATGGCTACACCTTC.

The chain employs TRBV11-3 and TRBJ2-1; unclear D gene. This CDR3 has 14 residues. Germline V CDR1 and CDR2: SGHNT, YENEEA. Trimming stripped 3 bases from V and 7 bases from J, with 13 bases between. CDR3 in amino acids: CASSFSSRLNEQFF. CDR3 nucleotides: TGTGCCAGCAGCTTTTCATCACGGTTGAATGAGCAGTTCTTC.

Turning to this clone: In the same sample, other DNA sequences code for this CDR3. The rearrangement links TRBV10-3 to TRBJ2-7; D is ambiguous. The CDR3 length is 12 residues. Germline V CDR1 and CDR2: ENHRY, SYGVKD. Trimming removed 4 bases at V and 0 bases at J, with 4 bases between. The CDR3 region is CAISGDSYEQYF. As DNA, the CDR3 is TGTGCCATCAGTGGCGACTCCTACGAGCAGTACTTC.

This clone occurred once. The gene calls are TRBV9 and TRBJ2-3; TRBD2 aligns across 10 bases. Germline V gene sequence: CDR1 SGDLS, CDR2 YYNGEE. V was clipped by 3 bases and J by 0 bases; unmatched bases: 7. The CDR3 has 17 amino acids. The CDR3 DNA sequence: TGTGCCAGCAGCGATGGACTAGCGGATACTAGCACAGATACGCAGTATTTT. Encoded protein: CASSDGLADTSTDTQYF.

J is TRBJ2-1 and V is TRBV7-9, with TRBD2 as a possible D gene (5 bases). V was shortened by 6 bases and J by 0 bases, with 24 bases between the two germline ends. The CDR3 consists of 19 residues. The germline gives CDR1 SEHNR, CDR2 FQNEAQ (reference sequence). CDR3 in DNA: TGTGCCAGCAGTTTTACTAGGAATAGGCCCCTTAGCTCCTACAATGAGCAGTTCTTC. Amino acids: CASSFTRNRPLSSYNEQFF.

V and J are TRBV5-1 and TRBJ2-7; 8 bases map to TRBD2. The CDR3 extends over 14 amino acids. Per germline, CDR1 SGHRS and CDR2 YFSETQ. With V trimmed by 2 bases and J by 3 bases, 4 bases remained unmatched. The CDR3, as DNA: TGCGCCAGCAGCTTAGTAGCGGGAAACTACGAGCAGTACTTC. This gives the protein CASSLVAGNYEQYF. Complete variable domain (other parts from reference TRBV5-1 and TRBJ2-7): KAGVTQTPRYLIKTRGQQVTLSCSPISGHRSVSWYQQTPGQGLQFLFEYFSETQRNKGNFPGRFSGRQFSNSRSEMNVSTLELGDSALYLCASSLVAGNYEQYFGPGTRLTVT.

The gene calls are TRBV28 and TRBJ2-7; 7 bases line up with TRBD1. Per the germline V gene, CDR1 is MDHEN and CDR2 is SYDVKM. The trim removed 2 bases at V and 2 bases at J, leaving 9 bases unmatched. The CDR3 extends over 16 amino acids. The DNA of the CDR3 is TGTGCCAGCAGTTTACAGACAGGGACCCTCACCTACGAGCAGTACTTC. Its protein product is CASSLQTGTLTYEQYF.

In this sample, this clone turned up once. The chain combines TRBV27 with TRBJ1-2, with 7 bases matching TRBD1. V lost 5 bases and J lost 5; bases outside the gene matches: 5. The germline CDR1 and CDR2 sequences are MNHEY and SMNVEV (reference sequence). This CDR3 has 13 residues. The CDR3 is CASSLRDSYGYTF. The CDR3 DNA is TGTGCCAGCAGTCTCCGGGACAGTTATGGCTACACCTTC.

This clone has only one observation. The rearrangement joins TRBV5-1 to TRBJ2-4; D gene unclear. This CDR3 comprises 14 residues. The germline V and J ends were trimmed by 2 bases and 0 bases, with 6 bases remaining between them. The germline CDR1 and CDR2 sequences are SGHRS and YFSETQ. Written as DNA, the CDR3 is TGCGCCAGCAGCTTCGAACTAGCCAAAAACATTCAGTACTTC. Translation: CASSFELAKNIQYF.

The chain combines TRBV5-4 with TRBJ2-3, with TRBD2 identical over 9 bases. CDR3 length equals 16 residues. J lost 5 bases, V lost 1 base, and 8 bases had no gene match. Germline CDR1 reads SGHNT; CDR2 reads YYREEE (reference sequence). CDR3 nucleotide sequence: TGTGCCAGCAGCTTGACGGCGGGAGGGCTCGGAGATACGCAGTATTTT. Protein: CASSLTAGGLGDTQYF.